This T cell receptor beta chain comes out of a study of T cell changes during pregnancy in multiple sclerosis. Per the germline V gene, CDR1 is GTSNPN and CDR2 is SVGIG (reference sequence). V was clipped by 3 bases and J by 4 bases; unmatched bases: 7. The length of the CDR3 is 14 residues. The sample holds one count of this clone. Repertoires were generated with immunoSEQ multiplex PCR, while TCRdb's copy carries only in-frame clones and drops some. The table lists approximately 44,000 clones, roughly 90% of them singletons. The rearrangement uses TRBV30 and TRBJ1-2, with 8 positions matching TRBD1. This specimen was CD4+ T cells from peripheral blood mononuclear cells, taken before pregnancy. This clonotype was obtained from a female donor with multiple sclerosis, enrolled in a pregnancy study. The CDR3, as DNA: TGTGCCTGGAGATTGACAGGGGCGGGCTATGGCTACACCTTC. As protein: CAWRLTGAGYGYTF.